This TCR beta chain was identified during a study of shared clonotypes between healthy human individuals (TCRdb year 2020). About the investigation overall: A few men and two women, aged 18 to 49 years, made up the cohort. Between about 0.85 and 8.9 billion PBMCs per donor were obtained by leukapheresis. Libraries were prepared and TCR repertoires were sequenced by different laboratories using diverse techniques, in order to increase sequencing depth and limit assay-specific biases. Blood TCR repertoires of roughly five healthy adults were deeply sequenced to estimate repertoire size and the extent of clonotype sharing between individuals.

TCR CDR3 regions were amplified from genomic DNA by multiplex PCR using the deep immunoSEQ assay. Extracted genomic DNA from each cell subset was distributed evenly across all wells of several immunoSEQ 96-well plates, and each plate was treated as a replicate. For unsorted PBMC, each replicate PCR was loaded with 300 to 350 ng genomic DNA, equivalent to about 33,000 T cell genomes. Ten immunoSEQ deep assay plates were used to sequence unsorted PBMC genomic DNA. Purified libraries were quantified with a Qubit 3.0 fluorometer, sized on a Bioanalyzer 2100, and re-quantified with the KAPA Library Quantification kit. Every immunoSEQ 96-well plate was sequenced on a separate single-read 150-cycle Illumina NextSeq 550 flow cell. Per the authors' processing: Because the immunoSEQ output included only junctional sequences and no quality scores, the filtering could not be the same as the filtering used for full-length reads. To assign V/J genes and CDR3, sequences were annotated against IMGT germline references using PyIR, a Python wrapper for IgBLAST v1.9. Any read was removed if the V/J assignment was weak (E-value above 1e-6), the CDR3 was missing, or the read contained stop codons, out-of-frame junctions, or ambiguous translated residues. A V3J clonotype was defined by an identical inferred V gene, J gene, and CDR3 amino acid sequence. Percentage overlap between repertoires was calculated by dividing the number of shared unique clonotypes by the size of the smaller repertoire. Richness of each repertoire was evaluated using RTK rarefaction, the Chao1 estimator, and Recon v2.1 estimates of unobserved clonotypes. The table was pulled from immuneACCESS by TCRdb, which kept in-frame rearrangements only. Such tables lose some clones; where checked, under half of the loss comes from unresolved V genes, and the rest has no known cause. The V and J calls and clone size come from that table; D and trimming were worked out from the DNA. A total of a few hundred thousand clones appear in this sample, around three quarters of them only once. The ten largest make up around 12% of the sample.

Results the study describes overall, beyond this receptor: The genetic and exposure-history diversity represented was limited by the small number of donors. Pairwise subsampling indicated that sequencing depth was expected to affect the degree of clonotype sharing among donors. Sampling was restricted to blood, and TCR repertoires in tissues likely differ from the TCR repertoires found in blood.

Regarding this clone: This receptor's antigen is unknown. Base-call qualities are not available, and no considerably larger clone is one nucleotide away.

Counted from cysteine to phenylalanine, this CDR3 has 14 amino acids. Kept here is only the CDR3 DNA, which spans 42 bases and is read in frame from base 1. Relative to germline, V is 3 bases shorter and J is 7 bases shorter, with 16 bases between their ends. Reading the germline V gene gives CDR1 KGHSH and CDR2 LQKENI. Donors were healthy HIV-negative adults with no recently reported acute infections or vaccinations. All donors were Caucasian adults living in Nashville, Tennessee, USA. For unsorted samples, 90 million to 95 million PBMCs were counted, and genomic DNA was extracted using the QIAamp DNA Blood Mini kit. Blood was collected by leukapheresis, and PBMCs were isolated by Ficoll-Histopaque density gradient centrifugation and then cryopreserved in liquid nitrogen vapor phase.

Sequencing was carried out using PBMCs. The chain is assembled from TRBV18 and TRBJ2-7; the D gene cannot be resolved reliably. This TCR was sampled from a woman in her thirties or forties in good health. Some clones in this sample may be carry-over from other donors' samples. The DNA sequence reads TGTGCCAGCTCACCTTACCCTTTTTCCTCGGAGCAGTACTTC. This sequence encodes CASSPYPFSSEQYF.